Following are 31 T cell receptor beta chains from one sample sequenced in a study of control samples from healthy donors and cancer patients. Clones were read by immunoSEQ multiplex PCR, and TCRdb kept only the in-frame ones, dropping some. Here the sample spans 45,000 to 60,000 clones, 80% being singletons. Material for sequencing was blood. The receptors shown here come from a man aged 65 to 85 in good health.

The rearrangement joins TRBV3-1 (or the pseudogene TRBV3-2) to TRBJ1-2, with D possibly matching TRBD1 (6 bases). V lost 6 bases to trimming and J lost 4 bases, with 15 bases between them. The CDR3 has 14 residues. Germline V CDR1 and CDR2: LGHDT, YNNKEL (reference sequence). The CDR3 DNA reads as TGTGCCAGCAGTGCGGGGACACCGCTCTATGGCTACACCTTC. This gives the protein CASSAGTPLYGYTF.

This clone was recorded once. V is TRBV7-9 and J is TRBJ2-7; D call uncertain. Looked up from germline, CDR1 is SEHNR and CDR2 is FQNEAQ (reference sequence). Trimming shortened V by 2 bases and J by 4 bases, and 6 bases separated the two germline ends. The CDR3 length is 12 residues. The CDR3 reads CASSLSQYEQYF. DNA for the CDR3: TGTGCCAGCAGCTTAAGTCAATACGAGCAGTACTTC.

The chain has TRBV5-6 and TRBJ2-7; 7 bases align to TRBD2. In germline, CDR1 is SGHDT, CDR2 YYEEEE. This CDR3 is 13 amino acids long. Trimming took 2 bases from V and 5 from J; bases not matched to a gene: 4. The CDR3 spells CASSFWGGNEQYF. CDR3 nucleotide sequence: TGTGCCAGCAGCTTTTGGGGGGGAAACGAGCAGTACTTC.

This chain connects TRBV18 to TRBJ2-6; no clear D. V lost 6 bases and J 0 bases, leaving 12 bases between the germline ends. The CDR3 spans 16 residues. The germline gives CDR1 KGHSH, CDR2 LQKENI. The CDR3 nucleotides are TGTGCCAGCTCGCCCTCGACTGACTCTGGGGCCAACGTCCTGACTTTC. This sequence encodes CASSPSTDSGANVLTF.

The chain recombines TRBV27 with TRBJ2-1; weak D call: TRBD1 (7 bases). V gave up 7 bases and J gave up 2 bases, with 15 bases separating them. This CDR3 has 15 amino acids. Germline loops: CDR1 MNHEY, CDR2 SMNVEV (reference sequence). The CDR3 nucleotides are TGTGCCAGCACCCAAGGGGGGACAGCCTACAATGAGCAGTTCTTC. Residues: CASTQGGTAYNEQFF.

This CDR3 reads CASGPTGRGETQYF. The CDR3 DNA is TGTGCCAGCGGCCCGACAGGCCGTGGGGAGACCCAGTACTTC. This chain joins TRBV9 and TRBJ2-5, with D perhaps TRBD1 (6 bases). CDR1 is SGDLS, CDR2 YYNGEE, per germline. The V and J ends lost 7 bases and 5 bases respectively, with 18 bases between them. The CDR3 length is 14 residues. The variable domain in full, with the rest retrieved from reference TRBV9 and TRBJ2-5, is DSGVTQTPKHLITATGQRVTLRCSPRSGDLSVYWYQQSLDQGLQFLIQYYNGEERAKGNILERFSAQQFPDLHSELNLSSLELGDSALYFCASGPTGRGETQYFGPGTRLLVL.

The chain joins TRBV6-5 to TRBJ1-6; D call uncertain. There are 13 residues in the CDR3. V was cut by 8 bases and J by 7 bases, with 12 bases left in between. Germline-derived CDR1 and CDR2 are MNHEY and SVGAGI. The CDR3 loop reads CASFGGRNSPLHF. The CDR3 bases are TGTGCCAGCTTCGGTGGCCGCAATTCACCCCTCCACTTT.

The chain is built from TRBV30 and TRBJ1-6; no clear D. Germline V gene data show CDR1 as GTSNPN and CDR2 as SVGIG (reference sequence). The V end was cut by 3 bases, the J end by 0 bases, with 9 bases between. This CDR3 has 15 residues. The CDR3 protein is CAWRSAASYNSPLHF. In DNA form, the CDR3 reads TGTGCCTGGAGATCGGCGGCCTCCTATAATTCACCCCTCCACTTT.

The gene calls are TRBV4-1 and TRBJ2-3, with 14 bases that match TRBD2. The CDR3 totals 19 residues. V lost 5 bases and J lost 1; bases outside the gene matches: 11. Germline-derived CDR1 and CDR2 are MGHRA and YSYEKL. In nucleotides, the CDR3 is TGCGCCAGCAGCAGAACCGGGACTAGCGGGAGATGGGGCACAGATACGCAGTATTTT. Translated: CASSRTGTSGRWGTDTQYF.

The chain carries TRBV3-1 (or the pseudogene TRBV3-2) and TRBJ1-2; TRBD1 matches 7 bases. The germline V gene has CDR1 LGHDT and CDR2 YNNKEL (reference sequence). The CDR3 sequence is 13 residues long. Unmatched junction bases numbered 7, after V lost 6 bases and J lost 6 bases. The CDR3 bases are TGTGCCAGCAGACCCACAGGGGCTGATGGCTACACCTTC. Translating gives CASRPTGADGYTF.

The chain carries TRBV18 and TRBJ2-1, with D tentatively TRBD1 (6 bases). CDR3 length: 15 amino acids. Trimming left V 1 base short and J 7 bases short, with 14 bases between. Germline V gives CDR1 KGHSH, CDR2 LQKENI. This chain's CDR3 is CASSPQGVQGNEQFF. CDR3 sequence (DNA): TGTGCCAGCTCACCACAGGGGGTCCAGGGGAATGAGCAGTTCTTC.

The table lists this clone with a few counts. The chain carries TRBV28 and TRBJ1-5; D is unresolved. The CDR3 sequence is 11 residues long. Trimming removed 8 bases from V and 1 base from J, with 3 bases in between. CDR1 is MDHEN, CDR2 SYDVKM, per germline. This CDR3 reads CASGSNQPQHF. CDR3 sequence (DNA): TGTGCCAGCGGGAGCAATCAGCCCCAGCATTTT.

The chain employs TRBV5-1 and TRBJ2-6, with TRBD1 as a possible D gene (5 bases). CDR1 is SGHRS and CDR2 is YFSETQ in the germline V gene. V lost 4 bases, J lost 4 bases, and 12 bases lay in between. This CDR3 spans 15 amino acids. CDR3: CASSPGSTGANVLTF. The CDR3 nucleotides read TGCGCCAGCAGCCCAGGGTCTACGGGGGCCAACGTCCTGACTTTC.

The chain employs TRBV7-9 and TRBJ1-2; D uncertain. The CDR3 extends over 14 amino acids. Germline lookup yields CDR1 SEHNR and CDR2 FQNEAQ (reference sequence). Trimming took 5 bases from V and 5 from J, leaving 15 bases between them. The CDR3 DNA reads as TGTGCCAGCAGCCGTGGATTCGGGCAGTATGGCTACACCTTC. Its translation: CASSRGFGQYGYTF.

This chain connects TRBV7-6 to TRBJ1-4; possible D gene TRBD1, 5 bases. V was shortened by 4 bases and J by 4 bases, with 7 bases between the two germline ends. This CDR3 spans 13 amino acids. From germline, CDR1 is SGHVS and CDR2 FNYEAQ. The CDR3 region is CASSYQGNEKLFF. The DNA for the CDR3 is TGTGCCAGCAGCTATCAGGGTAATGAAAAACTGTTTTTT. The complete variable domain, with remaining parts taken from reference TRBV7-6 and TRBJ1-4, reads GAGVSQSPRYKVTKRGQDVALRCDPISGHVSLYWYRQALGQGPEFLTYFNYEAQQDKSGLPNDRFSAERPEGSISTLTIQRTEQRDSAMYRCASSYQGNEKLFFGSGTQLSVL.

The sample holds a few counts of this clone. The rearrangement uses TRBV2 and TRBJ2-7; 7 positions agree with TRBD1. The CDR3 totals 13 residues. Germline values: CDR1 SNHLY, CDR2 FYNNEI. Trimming took 10 bases from V and 3 from J; bases not matched to a gene: 9. DNA for the CDR3: TGTGCCATCACCTTGACAGGGAGCTACGAGCAGTACTTC. Amino acids: CAITLTGSYEQYF. The full variable domain, rest sourced from reference TRBV2 and TRBJ2-7, is EPEVTQTPSHQVTQMGQEVILRCVPISNHLYFYWYRQILGQKVEFLVSFYNNEISEKSEIFDDQFSVERPDGSNFTLKIRSTKLEDSAMYFCAITLTGSYEQYFGPGTRLTVT.

J is TRBJ1-1 and V is TRBV14, with unresolved D. The germline gives CDR1 SGHDN, CDR2 FVKESK. The CDR3 has 13 residues. Trimming cost V 4 bases and J 2 bases, with 8 bases left between them. CDR3 protein: CASSPFINTEAFF. CDR3 in DNA: TGTGCCAGCAGCCCCTTTATTAACACTGAAGCTTTCTTT. The variable domain in full, completed from reference TRBV14 and TRBJ1-1, reads EAGVTQFPSHSVIEKGQTVTLRCDPISGHDNLYWYRRVMGKEIKFLLHFVKESKQDESGMPNNRFLAERTGGTYSTLKVQPAELEDSGVYFCASSPFINTEAFFGQGTRLTVV.

The rearrangement uses TRBV3-1 (or the pseudogene TRBV3-2) and TRBJ2-3; 8 bases match TRBD1. This CDR3 has 19 residues. V shed 5 bases and J 3 bases; nucleotides not matched to a gene: 19. CDR1 LGHDT and CDR2 YNNKEL come from the germline V gene (reference sequence). CDR3: CASSASPGRGQVMTDTQYF. In DNA, the CDR3 is TGTGCCAGCAGCGCCTCTCCTGGACGGGGACAGGTTATGACAGATACGCAGTATTTT.

The chain combines TRBV6-5 with TRBJ1-1; 7 bases align to TRBD1. CDR1 is MNHEY and CDR2 is SVGAGI in the germline V gene. V lost 4 bases and J lost 7; bases outside the gene matches: 6. CDR3 size: 13 residues. As DNA, the CDR3 is TGTGCCAGCAGTTCTGGACAGGACTATGAAGCTTTCTTT. Amino acid sequence: CASSSGQDYEAFF.

This clone has a single count. J is TRBJ2-1 and V is TRBV6-6; 8 bases match TRBD2. The junction had 6 bases not matched to a gene; V was cut back by 2 bases and J by 3 bases. The CDR3 loop spans 16 amino acids. CDR1 is MNHNY, CDR2 SVGAGI, per germline (reference sequence). The CDR3 region is CASSYQTSGYYNEQFF. In DNA form, the CDR3 reads TGTGCCAGCAGTTACCAAACTAGCGGCTACTACAATGAGCAGTTCTTC.

The count of this clone is one. This chain uses TRBV9 with TRBJ2-3; 7 nucleotides match TRBD2. Germline-derived CDR1 and CDR2 are SGDLS and YYNGEE. This CDR3 spans 12 amino acids. Unmatched junction bases numbered 3, after V lost 0 bases and J lost 11 bases. The CDR3 sequence is CASSVGLAEQYF. The CDR3 nucleotides are TGTGCCAGCAGCGTAGGGCTAGCGGAGCAGTATTTT.

The V gene is TRBV5-5, the J gene TRBJ1-2; 9 nucleotides line up with TRBD1. Trimming at V came to 3 bases and at J to 7 bases, leaving 4 bases not matched to a gene. Looked up from germline, CDR1 is SGHKS and CDR2 is YYEKEE (reference sequence). CDR3 size: 13 residues. CDR3 in amino acids: CASSSQGAFGYTF. CDR3 nucleotide sequence: TGTGCCAGCAGCTCACAGGGGGCCTTTGGCTACACCTTC. Full variable domain (outside the CDR3, taken from reference TRBV5-5 and TRBJ1-2): DAGVTQSPTHLIKTRGQQVTLRCSPISGHKSVSWYQQVLGQGPQFIFQYYEKEERGRGNFPDRFSARQFPNYSSELNVNALLLGDSALYLCASSSQGAFGYTFGSGTRLTVV.

The chain links TRBV28 to TRBJ1-2, with D possibly matching TRBD1 (6 bases). The CDR3 runs to 15 residues. V gave up 5 bases and J gave up 3 bases, with 16 bases separating them. CDR1 is MDHEN, CDR2 SYDVKM, per germline. CDR3 coding DNA: TGTGCCAGCAGTCCAGGGACACTAGATCACTATGGCTACACCTTC. As protein: CASSPGTLDHYGYTF.

This rearrangement joins TRBV28 to TRBJ1-1; TRBD1 matches 7 bases. V lost 6 bases, J lost 0 bases, and 7 bases stayed unmatched. CDR3 length equals 15 residues. Germline CDR1 reads MDHEN; CDR2 reads SYDVKM. The CDR3 region has the DNA TGTGCCAGCAGCTACGACAGGGAAATGAACACTGAAGCTTTCTTT. It specifies CASSYDREMNTEAFF. The variable domain in full, with the rest retrieved from reference TRBV28 and TRBJ1-1, is DVKVTQSSRYLVKRTGEKVFLECVQDMDHENMFWYRQDPGLGLRLIYFSYDVKMKEKGDIPEGYSVSREKKERFSLILESASTNQTSMYLCASSYDREMNTEAFFGQGTRLTVV.

J is TRBJ2-2 and V is TRBV15, with D maybe TRBD2 (5 bases). This CDR3 contains 16 residues. Germline CDR1 is LNHNV and CDR2 is YYDKDF (reference sequence). V gave up 8 bases and J gave up 4 bases, with 20 bases separating them. As DNA, the CDR3 is TGTGCCACCCGACCCTTGGTAGGCGGACTCACCGGGGAGCTGTTTTTT. This sequence encodes CATRPLVGGLTGELFF.

The chain carries TRBV18 and TRBJ1-1, with a possible D match to TRBD1 (5 bases). The V end lost 2 bases, the J end lost 3 bases, and 13 bases lay between the germline ends. The germline gives CDR1 KGHSH, CDR2 LQKENI. The CDR3 sequence is 15 residues long. The CDR3 region is CASSPGDWKYTEAFF. The DNA of the CDR3 is TGTGCCAGCTCACCAGGGGACTGGAAATACACTGAAGCTTTCTTT. Using reference TRBV18 and TRBJ1-1 for the parts outside the CDR3, the full variable domain is NAGVMQNPRHLVRRRGQEARLRCSPMKGHSHVYWYRQLPEEGLKFMVYLQKENIIDESGMPKERFSAEFPKEGPSILRIQQVVRGDSAAYFCASSPGDWKYTEAFFGQGTRLTVV.

This sequence joins TRBV7-9 and TRBJ1-3, with TRBD1 matching over 8 bases. This CDR3 spans 14 amino acids. V shed 9 bases, J shed 6 bases, and the junction held 10 bases outside the gene matches. The germline gives CDR1 SEHNR, CDR2 FQNEAQ (reference sequence). The CDR3 reads CASLFRGQENTIYF. In DNA form, the CDR3 reads TGTGCCAGTCTGTTCAGGGGGCAGGAAAACACCATATATTTT.

This chain joins TRBV19 and TRBJ1-3; no firm D call. This CDR3 contains 13 residues. CDR1 is LNHDA and CDR2 is SQIVND in the germline V gene (reference sequence). The V and J ends lost 2 bases and 2 bases respectively, with 4 bases between them. The CDR3: CASSINPGNTIYF. The CDR3 DNA sequence: TGTGCCAGTAGTATAAACCCTGGAAACACCATATATTTT.

The count of this clone is one. The genes are TRBV3-1 (or the pseudogene TRBV3-2) and TRBJ2-5, with 14 positions matching TRBD2. Germline V lookup: CDR1 LGHDT, CDR2 YNNKEL (reference sequence). The trim removed 5 bases at V and 2 bases at J, leaving 4 bases unmatched. The CDR3 has 16 residues. CDR3 coding DNA: TGTGCCAGCAGCTTCGGACTAGCGGGGGGACAAGAGACCCAGTACTTC. Amino acids: CASSFGLAGGQETQYF.

The V call is TRBV3-1 (or the pseudogene TRBV3-2), the J call TRBJ2-2, with 10 bases matching TRBD1. This CDR3 is built from 15 residues. V trimming: 1 base; J trimming: 8 bases; junction bases outside the gene matches: 4. CDR1 and CDR2 (germline): LGHDT, YNNKEL (reference sequence). CDR3: CASSQGRQGAGELFF. The CDR3 nucleotides read TGTGCCAGCAGCCAAGGGCGACAGGGGGCGGGGGAGCTGTTTTTT.

This clone was recorded once. The V gene is TRBV9, the J gene TRBJ1-1; TRBD1 agrees at 8 bases. CDR1 and CDR2 (germline): SGDLS, YYNGEE. The CDR3 spans 14 residues. The V gene end was trimmed by 4 bases and the J gene end by 5 bases; junction bases not matched to a gene: 7. Here the CDR3 DNA reads TGTGCCAGCAGCCCCGACGGACAGGGAACTGAAGCTTTCTTT. Translated: CASSPDGQGTEAFF.